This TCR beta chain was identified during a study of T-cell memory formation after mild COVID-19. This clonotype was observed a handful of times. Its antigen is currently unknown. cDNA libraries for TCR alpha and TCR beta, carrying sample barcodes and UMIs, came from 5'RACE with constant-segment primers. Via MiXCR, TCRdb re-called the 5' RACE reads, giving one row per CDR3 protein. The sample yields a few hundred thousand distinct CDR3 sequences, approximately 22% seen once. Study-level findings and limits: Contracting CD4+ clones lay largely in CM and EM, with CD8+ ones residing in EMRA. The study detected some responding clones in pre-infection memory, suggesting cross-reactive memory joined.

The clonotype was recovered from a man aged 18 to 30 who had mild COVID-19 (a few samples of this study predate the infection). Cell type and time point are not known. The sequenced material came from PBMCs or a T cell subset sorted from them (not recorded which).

CDR3 in DNA: TGTGCCTTTTGGGGGAGGTTTGAAGCTTTCTTT. This codes for CAFWGRFEAFF. This chain uses TRBV25-1 with TRBJ1-1; D is perhaps TRBD1 (5 bases). The CDR3 is 11 residues long. Trimming took off 11 bases at V and 7 bases at J, with 14 bases between the two ends. Germline V gene sequence: CDR1 MGHDK, CDR2 SYGVNS.